The TCR beta chain under discussion was sequenced for a study of shared clonotypes between healthy human individuals. Study-level background: Sampling drew on donors who were a couple of women and three men aged 18 to 49. Study findings and constraints: Among non-shared clonotypes, generation probabilities were lower than among those shared by all four donors.

Sorted-subset replicate PCR reactions were performed with approximately 0.2 ug DNA, corresponding to roughly 30,000 T cell genomes. Assay: immunoSEQ multiplex PCR; the TCRdb copy retains only in-frame clones and omits some. The sample consists of around 2.5 million clones, 93% of them appearing once. In regard to this clone: Its antigen is currently unknown.

Sequencing was carried out using naive CD4+ T cells from PBMCs. Subset indicated: CD45RA+ positively selected. The receptor's source is a man younger than 35 in good health. Some clones in this sample may be carry-over from other donors' samples.

The CDR3 DNA reads TGTGCCAGCAGCTTAGGACTAGCGGGAGGGCCCGGGGAGCTGTTTTTT. As protein: CASSLGLAGGPGELFF. This rearrangement joins TRBV7-6 to TRBJ2-2; 14 bases agree with TRBD2. The CDR3 is made up of 16 amino acids. Germline CDR1 and CDR2: SGHVS and FNYEAQ. Unmatched junction bases numbered 1, after V lost 1 base and J lost 6 bases.